Following are 7 T cell receptor beta chains from one sample sequenced in a study of CD8+CD57+ T cells in acquired aplastic anemia. TCR beta VDJ and CDR3 were profiled, and genomic DNA was the template. TCRdb called the reads again in MiXCR, with one record for every CDR3 protein. The sample includes about 270,000 distinct CDR3 sequences, 45% to 70% of them seen just once. The material sequenced was sorted CD4+, CD8+, or CD8+CD57+ T cells (not recorded which) from PBMCs. All receptors come from a human donor with severe aplastic anemia or a healthy control (not recorded which).

This clonotype was observed many times. V gene TRBV9 combines with J gene TRBJ2-1; no firm D call. Germline V gene data show CDR1 as SGDLS and CDR2 as YYNGEE. The ends were cut back, 4 bases at V and 4 bases at J, with 12 bases in the middle. This CDR3 is built from 14 residues. CDR3 sequence (DNA): TGTGCCAGCAGCCTAGGGTCCATTTACAATGAGCAGTTCTTC. Translation: CASSLGSIYNEQFF.

The chain employs TRBV7-2 and TRBJ2-7; 7 nucleotides align to TRBD1. After removal of 7 bases from V and 5 bases from J, the junction contained 8 bases not matched to a gene. Germline V gene data show CDR1 as SGHTA and CDR2 as FQGNSA. CDR3 length: 13 residues. In DNA form, the CDR3 reads TGTGCCAGCAAAGACCGGGACAGAAACGAGCAGTACTTC. Protein sequence: CASKDRDRNEQYF.

This chain joins TRBV7-8 and TRBJ2-4; 8 bases line up with TRBD2. In germline, CDR1 is SGHVS, CDR2 FQNEAQ. The V and J ends lost 3 bases and 1 base, in that order; junction bases with no gene match: 2. The CDR3 consists of 15 residues. Here the CDR3 DNA reads TGTGCCAGCAGCTTGACTAGCGACGCCAAAAACATTCAGTACTTC. Translated: CASSLTSDAKNIQYF.

A remark on this clonotype: A much larger clone lies one base from this, so it may be a read error. CDR3 residues: CASSYYRGQGCDYGYTF. CDR3 nucleotides: TGTGCCAGCAGCTATTACAGGGGCCAGGGTTGCGACTATGGCTACACCTTC. The rearrangement joins TRBV6-5 to TRBJ1-2; 7 positions match TRBD1. CDR3 length: 17 amino acids. Germline values: CDR1 MNHEY, CDR2 SVGAGI. V shed 6 bases and J 3 bases; nucleotides not matched to a gene: 16.

V gene TRBV15 combines with J gene TRBJ2-3; TRBD2 is a possible D gene (6 bases). The V end lost 5 bases, the J end lost 2 bases, and 17 bases lay between the germline ends. The CDR3 loop spans 16 amino acids. Germline CDR1 and CDR2: LNHNV and YYDKDF (reference sequence). CDR3 amino acids: CATSRGTSSYTDTQYF. CDR3 coding DNA: TGTGCCACCAGCCGGGGGACCTCCTCCTACACAGATACGCAGTATTTT.

The CDR3 loop is CASSQGQGRLRYTF. The CDR3 DNA reads as TGTGCCAGCAGTCAGGGACAGGGTCGCTTAAGGTACACCTTC. The chain couples TRBV28 to TRBJ1-2; TRBD1 matches 9 bases. CDR1 MDHEN and CDR2 SYDVKM come from the germline V gene. V trimming: 5 bases; J trimming: 11 bases; junction bases outside the gene matches: 12. The CDR3 runs to 14 residues.

The gene calls are TRBV29-1 and TRBJ2-3, with D perhaps matching TRBD2 (5 bases). Between the trimmed V and J ends, which lost 4 bases and 5 bases, there was a span of 16 bases. The CDR3 has 14 amino acids. From germline, CDR1 is SQVTM and CDR2 ANQGSEA. The CDR3 protein is CSVVSRRRGDTQYF. The CDR3 DNA reads TGCAGCGTTGTTTCCAGGCGACGGGGAGATACGCAGTATTTT.